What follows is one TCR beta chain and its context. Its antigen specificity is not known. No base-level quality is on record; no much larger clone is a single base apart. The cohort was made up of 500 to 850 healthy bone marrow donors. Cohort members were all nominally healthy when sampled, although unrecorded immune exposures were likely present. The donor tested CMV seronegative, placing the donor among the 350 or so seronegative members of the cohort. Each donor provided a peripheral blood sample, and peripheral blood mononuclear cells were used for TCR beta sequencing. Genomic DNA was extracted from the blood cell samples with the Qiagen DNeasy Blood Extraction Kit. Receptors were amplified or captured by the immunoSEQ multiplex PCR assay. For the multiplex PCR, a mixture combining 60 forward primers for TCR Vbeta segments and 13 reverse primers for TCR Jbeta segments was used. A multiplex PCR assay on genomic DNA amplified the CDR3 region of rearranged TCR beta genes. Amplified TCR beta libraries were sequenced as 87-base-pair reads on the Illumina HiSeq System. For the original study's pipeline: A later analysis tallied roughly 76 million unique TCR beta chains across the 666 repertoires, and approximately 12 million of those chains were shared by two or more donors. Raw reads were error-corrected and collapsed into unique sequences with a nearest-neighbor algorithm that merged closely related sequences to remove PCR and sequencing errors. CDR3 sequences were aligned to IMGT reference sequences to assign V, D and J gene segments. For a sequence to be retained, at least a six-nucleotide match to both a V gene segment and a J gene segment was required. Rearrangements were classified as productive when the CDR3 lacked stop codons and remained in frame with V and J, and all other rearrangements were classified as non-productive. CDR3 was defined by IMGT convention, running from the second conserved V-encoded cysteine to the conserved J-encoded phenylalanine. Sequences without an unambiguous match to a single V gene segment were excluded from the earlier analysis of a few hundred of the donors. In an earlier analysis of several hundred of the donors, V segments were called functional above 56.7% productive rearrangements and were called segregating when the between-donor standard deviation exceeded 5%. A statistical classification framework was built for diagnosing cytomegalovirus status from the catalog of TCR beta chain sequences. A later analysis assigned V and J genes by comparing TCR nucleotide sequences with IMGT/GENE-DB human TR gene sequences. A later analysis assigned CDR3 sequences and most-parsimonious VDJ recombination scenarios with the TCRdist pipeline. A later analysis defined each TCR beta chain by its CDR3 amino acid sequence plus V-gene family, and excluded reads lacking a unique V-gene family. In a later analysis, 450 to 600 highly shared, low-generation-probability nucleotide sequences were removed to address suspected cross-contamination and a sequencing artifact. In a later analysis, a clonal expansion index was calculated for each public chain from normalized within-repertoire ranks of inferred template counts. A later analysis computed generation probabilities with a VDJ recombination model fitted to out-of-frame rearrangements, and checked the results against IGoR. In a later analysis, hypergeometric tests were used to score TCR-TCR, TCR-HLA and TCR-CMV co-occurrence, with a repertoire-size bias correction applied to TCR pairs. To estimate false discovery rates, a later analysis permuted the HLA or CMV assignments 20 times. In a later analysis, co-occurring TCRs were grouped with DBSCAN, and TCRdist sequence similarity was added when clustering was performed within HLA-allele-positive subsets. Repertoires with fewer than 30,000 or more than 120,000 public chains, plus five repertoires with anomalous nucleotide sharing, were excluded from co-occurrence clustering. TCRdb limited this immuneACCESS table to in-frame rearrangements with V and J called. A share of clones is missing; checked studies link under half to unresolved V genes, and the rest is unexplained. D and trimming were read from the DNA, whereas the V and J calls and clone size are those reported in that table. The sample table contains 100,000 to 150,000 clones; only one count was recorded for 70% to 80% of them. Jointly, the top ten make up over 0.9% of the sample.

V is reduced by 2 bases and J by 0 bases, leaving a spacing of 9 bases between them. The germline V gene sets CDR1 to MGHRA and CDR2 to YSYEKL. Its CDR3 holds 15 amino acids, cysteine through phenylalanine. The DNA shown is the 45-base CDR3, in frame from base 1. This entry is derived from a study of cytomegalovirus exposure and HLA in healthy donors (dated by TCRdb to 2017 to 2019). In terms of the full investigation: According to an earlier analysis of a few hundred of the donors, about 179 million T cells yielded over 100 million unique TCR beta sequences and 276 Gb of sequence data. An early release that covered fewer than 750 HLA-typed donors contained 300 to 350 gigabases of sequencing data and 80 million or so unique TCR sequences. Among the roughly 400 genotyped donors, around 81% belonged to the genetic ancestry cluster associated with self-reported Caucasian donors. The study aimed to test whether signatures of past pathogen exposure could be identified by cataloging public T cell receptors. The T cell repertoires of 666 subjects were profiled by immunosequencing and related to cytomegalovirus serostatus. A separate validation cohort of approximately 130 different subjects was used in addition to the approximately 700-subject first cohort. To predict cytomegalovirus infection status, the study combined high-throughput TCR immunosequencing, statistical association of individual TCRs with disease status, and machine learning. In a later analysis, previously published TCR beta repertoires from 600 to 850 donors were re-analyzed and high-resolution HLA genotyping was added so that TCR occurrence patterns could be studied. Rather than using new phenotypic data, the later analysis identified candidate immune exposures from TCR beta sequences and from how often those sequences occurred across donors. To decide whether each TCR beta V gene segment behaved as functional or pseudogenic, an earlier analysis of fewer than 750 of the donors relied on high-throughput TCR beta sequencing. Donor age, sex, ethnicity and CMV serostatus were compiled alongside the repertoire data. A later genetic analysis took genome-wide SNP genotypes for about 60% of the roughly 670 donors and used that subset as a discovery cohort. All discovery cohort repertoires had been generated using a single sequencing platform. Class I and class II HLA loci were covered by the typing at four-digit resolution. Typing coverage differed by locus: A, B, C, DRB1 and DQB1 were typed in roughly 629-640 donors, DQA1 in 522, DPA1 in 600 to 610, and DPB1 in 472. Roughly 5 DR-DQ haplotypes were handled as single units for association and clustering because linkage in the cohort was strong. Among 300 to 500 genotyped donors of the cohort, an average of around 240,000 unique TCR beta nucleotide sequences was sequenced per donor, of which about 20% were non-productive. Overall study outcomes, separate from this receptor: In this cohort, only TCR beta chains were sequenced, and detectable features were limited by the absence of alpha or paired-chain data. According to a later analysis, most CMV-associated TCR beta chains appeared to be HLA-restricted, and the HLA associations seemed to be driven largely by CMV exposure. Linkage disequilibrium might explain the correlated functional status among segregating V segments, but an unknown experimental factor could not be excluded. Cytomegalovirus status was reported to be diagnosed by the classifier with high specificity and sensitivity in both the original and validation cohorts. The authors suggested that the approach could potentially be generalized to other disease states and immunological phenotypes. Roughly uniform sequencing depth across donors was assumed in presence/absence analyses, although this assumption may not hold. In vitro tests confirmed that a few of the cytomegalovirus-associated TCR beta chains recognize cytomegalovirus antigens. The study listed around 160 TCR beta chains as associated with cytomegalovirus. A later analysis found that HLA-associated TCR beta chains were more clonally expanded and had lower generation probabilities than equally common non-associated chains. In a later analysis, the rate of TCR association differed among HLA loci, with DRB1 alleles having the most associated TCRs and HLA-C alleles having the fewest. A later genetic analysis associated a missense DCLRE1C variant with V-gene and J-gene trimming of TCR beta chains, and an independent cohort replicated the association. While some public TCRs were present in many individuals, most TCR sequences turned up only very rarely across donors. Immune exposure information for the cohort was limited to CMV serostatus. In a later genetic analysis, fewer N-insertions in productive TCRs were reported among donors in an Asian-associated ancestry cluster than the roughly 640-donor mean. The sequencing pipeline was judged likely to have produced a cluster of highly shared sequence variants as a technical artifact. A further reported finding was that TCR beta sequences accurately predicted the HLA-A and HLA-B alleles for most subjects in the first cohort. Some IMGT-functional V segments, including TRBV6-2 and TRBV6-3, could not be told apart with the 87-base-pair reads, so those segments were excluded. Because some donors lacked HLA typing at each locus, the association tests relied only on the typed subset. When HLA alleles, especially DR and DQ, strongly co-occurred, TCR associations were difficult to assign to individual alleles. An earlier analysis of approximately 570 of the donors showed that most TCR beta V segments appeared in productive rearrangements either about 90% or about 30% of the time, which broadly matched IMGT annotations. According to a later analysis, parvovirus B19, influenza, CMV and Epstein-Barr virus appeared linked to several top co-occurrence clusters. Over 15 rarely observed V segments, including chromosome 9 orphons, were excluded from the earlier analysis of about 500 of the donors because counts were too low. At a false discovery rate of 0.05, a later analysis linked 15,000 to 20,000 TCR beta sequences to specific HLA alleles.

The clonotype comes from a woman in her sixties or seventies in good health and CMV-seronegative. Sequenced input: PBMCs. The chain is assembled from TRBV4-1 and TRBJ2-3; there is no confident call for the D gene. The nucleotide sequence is TGCGCCAGCAGCCAACAATCCGGGAGCACAGATACGCAGTATTTT. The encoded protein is CASSQQSGSTDTQYF.